This T cell receptor (beta chain) was recorded in a study of siplizumab effects on memory and regulatory T cells. Whole-study findings and limits: Siplizumab significantly brought down the alloreactive sequences that trace back to unstimulated CD4+ memory cells.

Germline V gives CDR1 SNHLY, CDR2 FYNNEI. The CDR3 is 12 amino acids. Between the trimmed V and J ends, which lost 7 bases and 2 bases, there was a span of 8 bases. Worth noting for this clone: What it recognizes is unknown.

This table comes from immunoSEQ multiplex PCR, and its TCRdb copy is limited to in-frame clones, with some not included. There are about 110,000 clones in the sample; roughly 92% occur only once, and 1% to 1.5% lies in the top ten. The sequence derives from a human donor in good health. The chain employs TRBV2 and TRBJ1-2; tentative D call: TRBD1 (5 bases). Sequences were obtained from CD4+ T cells sorted from blood. The CDR3 nucleotides are TGTGCCAGCACCACAGGAAACTATGGCTACACCTTC. Its protein product is CASTTGNYGYTF.